The present TCR beta chain was sequenced within a study of T cell changes during pregnancy in multiple sclerosis. This clone has a single count. In germline, CDR1 is ENHRY, CDR2 SYGVKD. The CDR3 runs 14 residues. The V end lost 3 bases, the J end lost 0 bases, and 6 bases lay between the germline ends. Assay used: immunoSEQ multiplex PCR; TCRdb lists only in-frame clones, some missing. Of around 52,000 clones in the sample, roughly 90% were seen once. This chain uses TRBV10-3 with TRBJ1-3; D is unclear. Sequencing used CD4+ T cells from peripheral blood mononuclear cells, obtained after pregnancy. This sequence was found in a female donor in good health, enrolled as a control in a pregnancy study. The CDR3 sequence: CAISDWLSGNTIYF. The CDR3, as DNA: TGTGCCATCAGTGACTGGCTCTCTGGAAACACCATATATTTT.